The text below deals with one TCR beta chain. Random hexamers were used to reverse transcribe 0.5 to 1 ug of RNA. A single record per CDR3 protein comes from TCRdb applying MiXCR to the immunoSEQ multiplex PCR reads. The sample has fewer than 350,000 distinct CDR3 sequences, about 89% seen once. The data were taken from a study of CD8 T cells in Susac syndrome. The T cells that were sequenced for TCR beta were CD8+ and CD4+ cells from blood. This sequence was found in a human donor with multiple sclerosis. The sample consisted of CD8+ T cells from PBMCs.

CDR3 region: CSAGLAGDQETQYF. The CDR3 DNA sequence: TGCAGTGCTGGGCTAGCGGGGGACCAAGAGACCCAGTACTTC. The chain is built from TRBV20-1 and TRBJ2-5; 10 bases agree with TRBD2. V was clipped by 5 bases and J by 0 bases; unmatched bases: 3. Germline loops: CDR1 DFQATT, CDR2 SNEGSKA (reference sequence). The CDR3 is 14 residues long.